The 9 T cell receptor beta chains given below trace back to one sample, sequenced in a study of early T cells in non-severe SARS-CoV-2 infection (dated by TCRdb to the early 2020s). Library method: 5' RACE. Sequenced on a NextSeq 500. The public reads were quality trimmed at Q25 with fastp and then assembled into clones with MiXCR by TCRdb, keeping productive beta chains. Rows merge per CDR3 protein into single entries with the most common DNA and genes. The table for this sample lists over 85,000 distinct CDR3 sequences; roughly an eighth of them were counted only once. The ten largest clones take up 3.5% to 4% of the sample. Sequencing was performed on whole blood, taken at baseline. The receptors were gathered from an adult who was a healthcare worker with PCR-confirmed SARS-CoV-2 infection or an uninfected control (not recorded which).

This clonotype appeared many times. The rearrangement joins TRBV9 to TRBJ1-1; D ambiguous. The V and J ends lost 0 bases and 1 base respectively, with 4 bases between them. Germline values: CDR1 SGDLS, CDR2 YYNGEE. This CDR3 comprises 13 residues. CDR3 protein: CASSVAENTEAFF. CDR3 DNA sequence: TGTGCCAGCAGCGTAGCTGAGAACACTGAAGCTTTCTTT.

This rearrangement joins TRBV14 to TRBJ2-7; TRBD2 aligns across 8 bases. Per germline, CDR1 SGHDN and CDR2 FVKESK. The CDR3 contains 15 residues. V was clipped by 0 bases and J by 6 bases; unmatched bases: 7. CDR3 in amino acids: CASSQESSGRTEQYF. As DNA, the CDR3 is TGTGCCAGCAGCCAAGAGTCCAGCGGGAGAACCGAGCAGTACTTC.

Concerning this clonotype itself: One base away lies a much larger clone, so this may be a sequencing read error. The gene calls are TRBV11-3 and TRBJ1-1; TRBD1 might be the D (5 bases). Germline CDR1 SGHNT, CDR2 YENEEA. This CDR3 has 15 residues. V gave up 4 bases and J gave up 6 bases, with 18 bases separating them. The chain's CDR3 is CASSYDSGADPEAFF. The CDR3 DNA is TGTGCCAGCAGCTACGACAGCGGGGCTGACCCTGAAGCTTTCTTT.

The table lists this clonotype with a few counts. The V gene is TRBV12-3 or TRBV12-4, the J gene TRBJ1-4; 7 bases are a match to TRBD1. There are 16 residues in the CDR3. With V trimmed by 2 bases and J by 9 bases, 12 bases remained unmatched. The CDR3 bases are TGTGCCAGCAGTTTACCCAGTGTACAGGGGTTCAAAAAACTGTTTTTT. Translation gives CASSLPSVQGFKKLFF.

This clonotype showed up just a few times. The genes are TRBV20-1 and TRBJ1-6, with 8 bases fitting TRBD1. The CDR3 has 13 amino acids. CDR1 is DFQATT, CDR2 SNEGSKA, per germline (reference sequence). V dropped 3 bases and J dropped 8; count of bases not matched to a gene: 3. This chain's CDR3 is CSASGQGDSPLHF. DNA of the CDR3: TGCAGTGCTAGCGGACAGGGTGATTCACCCCTCCACTTT.

The rearrangement uses TRBV6-2 or TRBV6-3 and TRBJ2-7; D remains unclear. This CDR3 spans 15 amino acids. The germline CDR1 and CDR2 sequences are MNHEY and SVGEGT. Deletions cut 0 bases from V and 6 bases from J, with 15 bases between. DNA for the CDR3: TGTGCCAGCAGTTACTCTCGGGCCAGAACGGGCGAGCAGTACTTC. Its translation: CASSYSRARTGEQYF.

This CDR3 is CASSLALTILTVQYF. CDR3 coding DNA: TGTGCCAGCAGCTTAGCGTTAACGATTTTGACGGTGCAGTATTTT. This chain joins TRBV7-8 and TRBJ2-3; no clear D gene. The CDR3 has 15 residues. Trimming pared 0 bases from V and 11 bases from J, leaving 18 bases between. CDR1 SGHVS and CDR2 FQNEAQ come from the germline V gene.

This clonotype was seen only a few times. V usage is TRBV7-8 and J usage is TRBJ2-5; TRBD2 aligns across 7 bases. CDR1 SGHVS and CDR2 FQNEAQ come from the germline V gene. The CDR3 runs 16 residues. V was clipped by 0 bases and J by 0 bases; unmatched bases: 4. The CDR3 sequence: CASSLARGSYQETQYF. The CDR3 region has the DNA TGTGCCAGCAGCTTAGCGCGGGGGTCGTACCAAGAGACCCAGTACTTC.

The rearrangement uses TRBV20-1 and TRBJ2-2; no definite D call. Trimming stripped 1 base from V and 0 bases from J, with 12 bases between. The CDR3 length is 16 residues. Per germline, CDR1 DFQATT and CDR2 SNEGSKA (reference sequence). DNA of the CDR3: TGCAGTGCTAGAGCGATCGGCCAGGCGAACACCGGGGAGCTGTTTTTT. Its translation is CSARAIGQANTGELFF.